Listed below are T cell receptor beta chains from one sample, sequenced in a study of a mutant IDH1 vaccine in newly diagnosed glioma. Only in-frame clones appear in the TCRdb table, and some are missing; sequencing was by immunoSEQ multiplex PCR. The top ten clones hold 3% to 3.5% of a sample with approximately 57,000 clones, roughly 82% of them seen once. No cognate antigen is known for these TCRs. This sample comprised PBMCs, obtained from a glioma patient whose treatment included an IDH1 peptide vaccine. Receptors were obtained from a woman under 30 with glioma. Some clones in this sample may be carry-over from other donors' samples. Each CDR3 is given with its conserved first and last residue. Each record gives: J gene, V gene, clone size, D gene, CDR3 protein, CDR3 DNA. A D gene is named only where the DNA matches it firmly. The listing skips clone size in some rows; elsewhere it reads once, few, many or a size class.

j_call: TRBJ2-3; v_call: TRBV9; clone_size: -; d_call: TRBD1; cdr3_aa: CASSPRDSRGTDTQYF; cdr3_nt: TGTGCCAGCAGCCCCCGGGACAGCCGGGGCACAGATACGCAGTATTTT
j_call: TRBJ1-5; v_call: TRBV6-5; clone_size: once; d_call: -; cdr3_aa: CASRRSGTSNQPQHF; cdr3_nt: TGTGCCAGCAGGCGGTCAGGGACAAGCAATCAGCCCCAGCATTTT
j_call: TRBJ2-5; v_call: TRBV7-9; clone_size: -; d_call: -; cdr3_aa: CASSPVRWQETQYF; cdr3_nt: TGTGCCAGCAGTCCCGTACGGTGGCAAGAGACCCAGTACTTC
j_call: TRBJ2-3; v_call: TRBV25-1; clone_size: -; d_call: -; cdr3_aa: CASRKSQADTQYF; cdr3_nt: TGTGCCAGCAGGAAGAGCCAGGCCGATACGCAGTATTTT
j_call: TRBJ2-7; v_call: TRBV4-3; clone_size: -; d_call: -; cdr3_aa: CASSQDHIAGEQYF; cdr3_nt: TGCGCCAGCAGCCAAGATCACATAGCCGGGGAGCAGTACTTC
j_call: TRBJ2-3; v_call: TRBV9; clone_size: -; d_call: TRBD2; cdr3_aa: CASSAFSLPGSGRADGGTDTQYF; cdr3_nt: TGTGCCAGCAGCGCTTTTTCCTTGCCCGGTAGCGGGAGGGCAGACGGTGGCACAGATACGCAGTATTTT
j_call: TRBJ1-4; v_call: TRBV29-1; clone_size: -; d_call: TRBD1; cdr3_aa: CSVGRGGNEKLFF; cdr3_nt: TGCAGCGTTGGCAGGGGGGGTAATGAAAAACTGTTTTTT
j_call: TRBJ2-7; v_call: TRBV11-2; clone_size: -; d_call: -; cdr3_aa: CASSTMRGQTYEQYF; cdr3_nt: TGTGCCAGCAGCACCATGCGGGGGCAAACCTACGAGCAGTACTTC
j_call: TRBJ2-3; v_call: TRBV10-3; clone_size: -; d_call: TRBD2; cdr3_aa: CAAGLAGGHDTQYF; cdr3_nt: TGTGCCGCCGGACTAGCGGGGGGGCATGATACGCAGTATTTT
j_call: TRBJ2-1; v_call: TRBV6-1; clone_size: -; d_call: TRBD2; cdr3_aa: CASRSSAGDSDEQFF; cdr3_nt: TGTGCCAGCAGATCCTCGGCGGGAGACTCCGATGAGCAGTTCTTC
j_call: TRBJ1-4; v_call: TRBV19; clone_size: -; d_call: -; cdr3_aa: CASSLRQVANEKLFF; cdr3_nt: TGTGCCAGTAGTTTACGCCAGGTGGCTAATGAAAAACTGTTTTTT
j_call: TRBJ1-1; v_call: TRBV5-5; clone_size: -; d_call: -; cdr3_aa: CASSPRDTEAFF; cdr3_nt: TGTGCCAGCAGCCCCAGGGACACTGAAGCTTTCTTT
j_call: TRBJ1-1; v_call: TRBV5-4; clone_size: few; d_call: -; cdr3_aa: CASTNGANTEAFF; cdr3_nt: TGTGCCAGCACTAACGGGGCGAACACTGAAGCTTTCTTT
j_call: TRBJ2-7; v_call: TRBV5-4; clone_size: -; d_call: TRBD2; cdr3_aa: CASSPGGDVYEQYF; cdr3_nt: TGTGCCAGCAGCCCTGGGGGGGACGTTTACGAGCAGTACTTC
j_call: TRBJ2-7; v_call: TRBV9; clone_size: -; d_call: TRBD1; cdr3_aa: CASSEGGTGVYEQYF; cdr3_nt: TGTGCCAGCAGCGAAGGTGGGACAGGGGTCTACGAGCAGTACTTC
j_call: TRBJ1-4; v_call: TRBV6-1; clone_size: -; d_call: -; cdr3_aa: CASSVGTVQGEKLFF; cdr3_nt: TGTGCCAGCAGTGTTGGGACGGTTCAGGGAGAAAAACTGTTTTTT
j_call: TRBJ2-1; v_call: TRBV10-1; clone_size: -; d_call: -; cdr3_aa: CASSESGADNEQFF; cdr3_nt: TGCGCCAGCAGTGAATCTGGGGCGGACAATGAGCAGTTCTTC
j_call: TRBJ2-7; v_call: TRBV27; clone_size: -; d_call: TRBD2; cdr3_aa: CASSLTSGRNYEQYF; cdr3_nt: TGTGCCAGCAGTTTGACTAGCGGGAGGAACTACGAGCAGTACTTC
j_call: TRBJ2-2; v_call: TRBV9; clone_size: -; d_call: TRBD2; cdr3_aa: CASSQRRLAGIDTGELFF; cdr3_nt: TGTGCCAGCAGCCAGAGGAGGTTAGCGGGAATCGACACCGGGGAGCTGTTTTTT
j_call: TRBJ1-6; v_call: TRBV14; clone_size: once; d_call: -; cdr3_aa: CASSPAAYRQEDSPLHF; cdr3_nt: TGTGCCAGCAGCCCTGCGGCCTACCGCCAGGAGGATTCACCCCTCCACTTT
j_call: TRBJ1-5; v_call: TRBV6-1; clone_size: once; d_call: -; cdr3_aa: CASSEAGRGQPQHF; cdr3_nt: TGTGCCAGCAGTGAAGCAGGCAGGGGTCAGCCCCAGCATTTT
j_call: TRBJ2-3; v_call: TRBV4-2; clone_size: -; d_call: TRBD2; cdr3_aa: CASSQVASGRTDTQYF; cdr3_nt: TGTGCCAGCAGCCAAGTAGCTAGCGGGAGGACAGATACGCAGTATTTT
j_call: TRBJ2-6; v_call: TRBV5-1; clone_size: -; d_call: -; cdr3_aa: CASSPNPGANVLTF; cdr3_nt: TGCGCCAGCAGCCCCAACCCTGGGGCCAACGTCCTGACTTTC
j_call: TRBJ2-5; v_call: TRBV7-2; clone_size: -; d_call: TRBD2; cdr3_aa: CASSLLRGFQETQYF; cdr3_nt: TGTGCCAGCAGCTTATTGCGGGGGTTTCAAGAGACCCAGTACTTC
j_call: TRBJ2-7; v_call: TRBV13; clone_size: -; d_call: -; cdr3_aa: CASSFPGRGAYEQYF; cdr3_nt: TGTGCCAGCAGCTTCCCCGGGAGAGGGGCCTACGAGCAGTACTTC
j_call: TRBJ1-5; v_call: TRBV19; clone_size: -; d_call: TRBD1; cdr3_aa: CASRPTGINQPQHF; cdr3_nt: TGTGCCAGTAGGCCGACAGGGATCAATCAGCCCCAGCATTTT
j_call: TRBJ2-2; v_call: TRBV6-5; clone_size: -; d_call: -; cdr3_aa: CASSYSGNTGELFF; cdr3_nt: TGTGCCAGCAGTTACAGTGGGAACACCGGGGAGCTGTTTTTT
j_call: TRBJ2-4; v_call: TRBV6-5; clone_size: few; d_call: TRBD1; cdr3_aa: CASSYGQGIRDIQYF; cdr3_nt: TGTGCCAGCAGTTACGGACAGGGTATCAGGGACATTCAGTACTTC
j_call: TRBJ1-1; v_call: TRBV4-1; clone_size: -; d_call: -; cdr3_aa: CASSTQRGDSLVREAFF; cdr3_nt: TGCGCCAGCAGCACCCAGAGGGGAGACAGCCTCGTTCGTGAGGCTTTCTTT
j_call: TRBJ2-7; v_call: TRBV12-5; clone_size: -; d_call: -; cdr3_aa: CASVTPGGSEQYF; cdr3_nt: TGTGCTAGTGTAACCCCAGGGGGGAGCGAGCAGTACTTC
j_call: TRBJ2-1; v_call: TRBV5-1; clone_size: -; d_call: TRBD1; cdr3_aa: CASTGTGGPHNEQFF; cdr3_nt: TGCGCCAGTACCGGGACAGGGGGACCCCACAATGAGCAGTTCTTC
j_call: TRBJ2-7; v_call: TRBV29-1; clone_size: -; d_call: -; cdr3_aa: CSVEEYGQGSYEQYF; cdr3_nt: TGCAGCGTTGAAGAATACGGGCAGGGAAGCTACGAGCAGTACTTC
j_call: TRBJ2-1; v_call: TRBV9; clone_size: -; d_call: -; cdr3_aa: CASSVSGFAGEQFF; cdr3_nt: TGTGCCAGCAGCGTATCCGGGTTCGCGGGGGAGCAGTTCTTC
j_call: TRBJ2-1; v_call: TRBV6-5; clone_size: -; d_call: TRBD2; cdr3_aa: CASSYSGTSPFF; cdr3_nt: TGTGCCAGCAGTTACTCAGGGACTAGTCCGTTCTTC
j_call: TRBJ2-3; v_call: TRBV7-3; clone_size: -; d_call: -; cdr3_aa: CASSLRGSPDTQYF; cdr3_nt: TGTGCCAGCAGCTTACGTGGGAGCCCCGATACGCAGTATTTT
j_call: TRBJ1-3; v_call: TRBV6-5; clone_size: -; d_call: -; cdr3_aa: CASSYNRGGNTIYF; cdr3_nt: TGTGCCAGCAGTTACAACAGAGGAGGAAACACCATATATTTT
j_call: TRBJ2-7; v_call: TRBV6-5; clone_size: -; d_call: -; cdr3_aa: CASSYSSLAGDHEQYF; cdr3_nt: TGTGCCAGCAGTTACTCAAGTCTAGCTGGGGACCACGAGCAGTACTTC
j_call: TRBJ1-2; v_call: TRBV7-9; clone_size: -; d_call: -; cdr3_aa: CASSFSFGRLGYTF; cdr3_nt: TGTGCCAGCAGCTTCTCTTTTGGCAGGCTGGGCTACACCTTC
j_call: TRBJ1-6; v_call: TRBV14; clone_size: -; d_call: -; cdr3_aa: CASSQVASPLHF; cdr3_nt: TGTGCCAGCAGCCAAGTAGCCTCACCCCTCCACTTT
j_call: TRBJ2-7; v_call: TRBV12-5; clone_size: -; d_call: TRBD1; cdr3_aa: CASGLDTFQGVQYF; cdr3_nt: TGTGCTAGTGGTTTGGACACGTTTCAGGGGGTGCAGTACTTC
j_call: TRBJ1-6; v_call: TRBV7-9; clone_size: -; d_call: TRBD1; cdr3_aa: CASSLPPQGGLPSPLHF; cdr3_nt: TGTGCCAGCAGCCTCCCCCCCCAGGGGGGTCTTCCTTCACCCCTCCACTTT
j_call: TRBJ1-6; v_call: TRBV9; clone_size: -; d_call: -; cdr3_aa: CASSVDDRSYNSPLHF; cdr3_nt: TGTGCCAGCAGCGTAGACGATCGCTCCTATAATTCACCCCTCCACTTT
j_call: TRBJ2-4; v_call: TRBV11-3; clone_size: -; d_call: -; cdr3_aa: CASSLEGGTRHIQYF; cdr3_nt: TGTGCCAGCAGCTTAGAAGGGGGGACCCGGCACATTCAGTACTTC
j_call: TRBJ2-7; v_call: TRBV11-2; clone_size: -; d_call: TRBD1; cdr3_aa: CASSLDGLGQDYEQYF; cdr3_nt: TGTGCCAGCAGCTTAGATGGCTTGGGACAGGACTACGAGCAGTACTTC
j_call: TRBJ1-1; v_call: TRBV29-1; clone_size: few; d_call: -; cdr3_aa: CSVEGRLEAFF; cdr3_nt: TGCAGCGTTGAAGGACGGTTGGAAGCTTTCTTT
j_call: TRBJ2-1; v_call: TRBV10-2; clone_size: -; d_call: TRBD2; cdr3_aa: CASSTTGTSGYNEQFF; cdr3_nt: TGCGCCAGCAGTACTACCGGGACTAGCGGGTACAATGAGCAGTTCTTC
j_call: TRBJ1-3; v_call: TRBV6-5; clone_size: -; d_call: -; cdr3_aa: CASSYTDRAGNTIYF; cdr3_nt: TGTGCCAGCAGTTACACCGACCGCGCTGGAAACACCATATATTTT
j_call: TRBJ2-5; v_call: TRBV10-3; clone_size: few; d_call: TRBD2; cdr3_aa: CAINPSGGIEKTQYF; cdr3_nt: TGTGCCATCAATCCTAGCGGGGGGATAGAGAAGACCCAGTACTTC
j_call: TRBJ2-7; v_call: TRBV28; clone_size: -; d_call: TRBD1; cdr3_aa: CASSSPTGVIYEQYF; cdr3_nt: TGTGCCAGCAGTTCCCCGACAGGGGTGATATACGAGCAGTACTTC
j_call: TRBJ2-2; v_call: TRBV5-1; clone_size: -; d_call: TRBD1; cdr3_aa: CASSSPRQGVGTGELFF; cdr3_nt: TGCGCCAGCAGCTCCCCTCGACAGGGGGTGGGCACCGGGGAGCTGTTTTTT
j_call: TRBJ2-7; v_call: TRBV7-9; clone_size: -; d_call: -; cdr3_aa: CASSLTQGGLVEQYF; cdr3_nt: TGTGCCAGCAGCTTAACACAGGGTGGTCTCGTCGAGCAGTACTTC
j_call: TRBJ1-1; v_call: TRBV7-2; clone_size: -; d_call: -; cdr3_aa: CASSFRGAARNTEAFF; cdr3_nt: TGTGCCAGCAGCTTCCGGGGGGCAGCGAGGAACACTGAAGCTTTCTTT
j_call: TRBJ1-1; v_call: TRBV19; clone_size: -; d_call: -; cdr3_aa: CASRLGDTEAFF; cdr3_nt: TGTGCCAGTAGACTCGGGGACACTGAAGCTTTCTTT
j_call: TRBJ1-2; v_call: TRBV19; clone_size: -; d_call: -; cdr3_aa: CASSGRYGYTF; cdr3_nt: TGTGCCAGTAGTGGGAGGTATGGCTACACCTTC
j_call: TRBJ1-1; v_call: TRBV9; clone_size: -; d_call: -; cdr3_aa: CASSVGLGLVTEAFF; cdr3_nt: TGTGCCAGCAGCGTAGGCTTAGGATTGGTAACTGAAGCTTTCTTT
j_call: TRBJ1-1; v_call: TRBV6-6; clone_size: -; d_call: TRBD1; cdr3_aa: CASSQQGSTEAFF; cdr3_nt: TGTGCCAGCAGTCAACAGGGGTCCACTGAAGCTTTCTTT
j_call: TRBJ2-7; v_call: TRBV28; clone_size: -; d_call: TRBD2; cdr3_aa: CASSLGGRTPEQYF; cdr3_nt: TGTGCCAGCAGTTTAGGCGGGAGAACCCCCGAGCAGTACTTC